The following is a T cell receptor (beta chain) sequence with its context. The data belong to a study of technical replicates of blood from several donors. CDR3 length: 17 amino acids. Trimming at V came to 3 bases and at J to 5 bases, leaving 10 bases not matched to a gene. CDR1 is MDHEN, CDR2 SYDVKM, per germline. Here immunoSEQ multiplex PCR was the method, and the copy in TCRdb shows in-frame clones only, minus some. The sample holds under 85,000 clones, 94% seen once. The chain is built from TRBV28 and TRBJ2-3, with 11 bases aligning to TRBD2. The source of this sequence is a human donor in good health. The sequencing input was T cells isolated from PBMCs. Here the CDR3 reads CASSFPLAGGPIDTQYF. Here the CDR3 DNA reads TGTGCCAGCAGTTTCCCGTTAGCGGGGGGGCCGATAGATACGCAGTATTTT.